A selection of T cell receptor beta chains follows, all from one sample in a study of T cell repertoires in cytomegalovirus infection. Antigens of these TCRs are unknown. TCRdb re-called the reads with MiXCR, one entry per CDR3 protein. The sample comprises hundreds of thousands of distinct CDR3 sequences, 30% to 35% of which are singletons, and around 12% rests with the top ten. The sequenced sample was cultured CD8+ T cells from PBMCs, obtained from culture after CMV antigen stimulation. These receptor sequences come from a human donor in good health (CMV status not recorded). Some clones in this sample may be carry-over from other donors' samples. Both conserved end residues are part of each CDR3. The order of the fields is J gene, clone size, D gene, V gene, CDR3 protein, CDR3 DNA. A D gene is named only where the DNA matches it firmly. A clone size is listed for some rows: how often the clone was seen (once, few, many), or a class if it is expanded.

J: TRBJ2-1; size: many; D: TRBD1; V: TRBV6-1; CDR3: CASSDPRDRGLVEQFF; DNA: TGTGCCAGCAGTGATCCCCGGGACAGGGGGCTCGTTGAGCAGTTCTTC
J: TRBJ2-1; size: many; D: TRBD2; V: TRBV7-6; CDR3: CASSLLAGGEYNEQFF; DNA: TGTGCCAGCAGCTTACTTGCGGGGGGAGAGTACAATGAGCAGTTCTTC
J: TRBJ1-5; size: .; D: TRBD1; V: TRBV19; CDR3: CARRGGYSNQPQHF; DNA: TGTGCCAGAAGAGGGGGCTACTCGAATCAGCCCCAGCATTTT
J: TRBJ1-5; size: few; D: TRBD1; V: TRBV19; CDR3: CASSARQGLNQPQHF; DNA: TGTGCCAGTAGTGCCCGACAGGGGCTCAATCAGCCCCAGCATTTT
J: TRBJ2-6; size: once; D: .; V: TRBV4-1; CDR3: CASSQFPPSAGANVLTF; DNA: TGCGCCAGCAGCCAATTTCCCCCATCTGCTGGGGCCAACGTCCTGACTTTC
J: TRBJ1-5; size: .; D: .; V: TRBV6-1; CDR3: CASTEGSYQPQHF; DNA: TGTGCCAGCACCGAGGGGTCCTATCAGCCCCAGCATTTT
J: TRBJ2-7; size: few; D: TRBD2; V: TRBV7-9; CDR3: CASSLGRAGEDSYEQYF; DNA: TGTGCCAGCAGCTTAGGTCGAGCGGGGGAGGACTCCTACGAGCAGTACTTC
J: TRBJ1-1; size: .; D: .; V: TRBV18; CDR3: CASTNIGGRKTEAFF; DNA: TGTGCCAGCACAAACATAGGGGGGCGAAAAACTGAAGCTTTCTTT
J: TRBJ2-5; size: .; D: .; V: TRBV11-1; CDR3: CASSSDYQQETQYF; DNA: TGTGCCAGCAGCTCGGACTACCAGCAAGAGACCCAGTACTTC
J: TRBJ1-2; size: .; D: .; V: TRBV12-3/TRBV12-4; CDR3: CASSLFTGQNYGYTF; DNA: TGTGCCAGCAGTTTATTTACAGGGCAAAACTATGGCTACACCTTC
J: TRBJ1-2; size: .; D: .; V: TRBV4-3; CDR3: CASSQVKGTDNYGYTF; DNA: TGCGCCAGCAGCCAAGTGAAAGGGACCGATAACTATGGCTACACCTTC
J: TRBJ2-3; size: many; D: .; V: TRBV6-5; CDR3: CASSYSIGRADTQYF; DNA: TGTGCCAGCAGTTACTCGATCGGTCGTGCAGATACGCAGTATTTT
J: TRBJ1-2; size: .; D: .; V: TRBV25-1; CDR3: CASSVQGGGYTF; DNA: TGTGCCAGCAGTGTGCAGGGTGGTGGCTACACCTTC
J: TRBJ1-4; size: .; D: .; V: TRBV12-3/TRBV12-4; CDR3: CASSFGGGGPSGKLFF; DNA: TGTGCCAGCAGTTTTGGTGGTGGGGGGCCCTCGGGAAAACTGTTTTTT
J: TRBJ1-1; size: few; D: TRBD1; V: TRBV3-1; CDR3: CASSQWVRGPQNTEAFF; DNA: TGTGCCAGCAGCCAATGGGTCAGGGGGCCCCAGAACACTGAAGCTTTCTTT
J: TRBJ2-7; size: .; D: .; V: TRBV4-1; CDR3: CASSQRPEGAYEQYF; DNA: TGCGCCAGCAGCCAACGACCTGAGGGAGCCTACGAGCAGTACTTC
J: TRBJ1-2; size: many; D: .; V: TRBV12-3/TRBV12-4; CDR3: CASSSPGGGYTF; DNA: TGTGCCAGCAGCTCGCCCGGGGGTGGCTACACCTTC
J: TRBJ2-2; size: .; D: TRBD2; V: TRBV6-5; CDR3: CASSLGLAGGFTGELFF; DNA: TGTGCCAGCAGCCTGGGACTAGCGGGGGGATTCACCGGGGAGCTGTTTTTT
J: TRBJ2-2; size: .; D: .; V: TRBV6-1; CDR3: CASSEIPISQRATGELFF; DNA: TGTGCCAGCAGTGAAATTCCAATATCCCAACGAGCGACCGGGGAGCTGTTTTTT
J: TRBJ2-4; size: many; D: TRBD2; V: TRBV7-8; CDR3: CASSSGTSGGGNIQYF; DNA: TGTGCCAGCAGCTCCGGGACTAGCGGGGGGGGAAACATTCAGTACTTC
J: TRBJ1-2; size: .; D: .; V: TRBV28; CDR3: CASSYRVPGYGYTF; DNA: TGTGCCAGCAGTTATCGGGTACCGGGCTATGGCTACACCTTC
J: TRBJ2-7; size: .; D: .; V: TRBV7-8; CDR3: CASRTRDEQYF; DNA: TGTGCCAGCAGAACCCGAGACGAGCAGTACTTC
J: TRBJ2-4; size: .; D: TRBD1; V: TRBV11-2; CDR3: CASSPGTGEWSKNIQYF; DNA: TGTGCCAGCAGCCCGGGGACAGGGGAGTGGTCCAAAAACATTCAGTACTTC
J: TRBJ2-3; size: .; D: TRBD2; V: TRBV25-1; CDR3: CASSEGGGSTDTQYF; DNA: TGTGCCAGCAGTGAGGGCGGGGGGAGCACAGATACGCAGTATTTT
J: TRBJ2-3; size: few; D: .; V: TRBV11-2; CDR3: CASSYRPDTQYF; DNA: TGTGCCAGCAGCTACCGTCCAGATACGCAGTATTTT
J: TRBJ2-1; size: .; D: .; V: TRBV13; CDR3: CASTPGLDNEQFF; DNA: TGTGCCAGCACCCCAGGCCTCGACAATGAGCAGTTCTTC
J: TRBJ1-2; size: many; D: TRBD1; V: TRBV7-2; CDR3: CASSLVPGTGDVGYGYTF; DNA: TGTGCCAGCAGCTTAGTCCCAGGGACAGGGGACGTCGGCTATGGCTACACCTTC
J: TRBJ2-4; size: .; D: TRBD2; V: TRBV19; CDR3: CASRGLAGAVNIQYF; DNA: TGTGCCAGTAGAGGACTAGCGGGGGCTGTAAACATTCAGTACTTC
J: TRBJ2-1; size: .; D: .; V: TRBV11-1; CDR3: CASALSSYNEQFF; DNA: TGTGCCAGCGCGTTGAGCTCCTACAATGAGCAGTTCTTC
J: TRBJ2-2; size: .; D: .; V: TRBV11-1; CDR3: CASSFSRAVTGELFF; DNA: TGTGCCAGCAGCTTTAGCAGGGCCGTAACCGGGGAGCTGTTTTTT
J: TRBJ2-1; size: .; D: TRBD2; V: TRBV7-9; CDR3: CASSSAAWGGEDEQFF; DNA: TGTGCCAGCAGCTCCGCCGCGTGGGGGGGGGAAGATGAGCAGTTCTTC
J: TRBJ2-3; size: .; D: TRBD2; V: TRBV12-3/TRBV12-4; CDR3: CASSSWGGEDTQYF; DNA: TGTGCCAGCAGTTCCTGGGGGGGGGAGGATACGCAGTATTTT
J: TRBJ1-2; size: few; D: .; V: TRBV20-1; CDR3: CSARGPDMKLANYGYTF; DNA: TGCAGTGCTAGAGGCCCAGATATGAAGTTAGCTAACTATGGCTACACCTTC
J: TRBJ2-5; size: .; D: .; V: TRBV15; CDR3: CATSMQGSRETQYF; DNA: TGTGCCACCAGCATGCAGGGTTCCAGAGAGACCCAGTACTTC
J: TRBJ1-1; size: .; D: .; V: TRBV20-1; CDR3: CSARTGMMGMNTEAFF; DNA: TGCAGTGCTAGAACGGGCATGATGGGAATGAACACTGAAGCTTTCTTT
J: TRBJ1-1; size: .; D: TRBD1; V: TRBV6-5; CDR3: CASNRGGGAEAFF; DNA: TGTGCCAGCAACAGGGGGGGGGGTGCTGAAGCTTTCTTT
J: TRBJ2-1; size: few; D: TRBD1; V: TRBV27; CDR3: CATSGGLGSYNEQFF; DNA: TGTGCCACCTCAGGGGGCTTGGGGTCCTACAATGAGCAGTTCTTC
J: TRBJ2-5; size: few; D: .; V: TRBV7-9; CDR3: CASSLAEKGPQETQYF; DNA: TGTGCCAGCAGCTTAGCGGAGAAGGGTCCCCAAGAGACCCAGTACTTC
J: TRBJ1-1; size: .; D: .; V: TRBV7-3; CDR3: CASRLGGGNTEAFF; DNA: TGTGCCAGCAGGTTAGGTGGTGGGAACACTGAAGCTTTCTTT
J: TRBJ2-2; size: few; D: TRBD2; V: TRBV7-2; CDR3: CASSLDAGGRTGELFF; DNA: TGTGCCAGCAGCTTAGATGCGGGGGGGCGGACCGGGGAGCTGTTTTTT
J: TRBJ2-2; size: few; D: .; V: TRBV19; CDR3: CASSPPGVIVVSGELFF; DNA: TGTGCCAGTAGCCCTCCTGGGGTAATTGTTGTATCCGGGGAGCTGTTTTTT
J: TRBJ2-2; size: .; D: TRBD1; V: TRBV6-2/TRBV6-3; CDR3: CASSTWTGANTGELFF; DNA: TGTGCCAGCAGTACCTGGACAGGAGCGAACACCGGGGAGCTGTTTTTT
J: TRBJ2-1; size: .; D: TRBD2; V: TRBV13; CDR3: CASSFLAGGDDEQFF; DNA: TGTGCCAGCAGCTTTCTAGCGGGGGGTGACGATGAGCAGTTCTTC
J: TRBJ1-4; size: .; D: TRBD1; V: TRBV19; CDR3: CASQSTGAGEKLFF; DNA: TGTGCCAGCCAATCGACAGGGGCAGGTGAAAAACTGTTTTTT
J: TRBJ2-1; size: few; D: TRBD1; V: TRBV11-3; CDR3: CASSQTGGPYNEQFF; DNA: TGTGCCAGCAGCCAAACAGGGGGCCCCTACAATGAGCAGTTCTTC